Listed below are T cell receptor beta chains from one sample, sequenced in a study of cytomegalovirus exposure and HLA in healthy donors. The data were produced by immunoSEQ multiplex PCR, yet TCRdb's version contains in-frame clones alone and is incomplete. Of tens of thousands of clones detected, 88% appear once; the ten largest clones hold about 6.7%. Sequenced: PBMCs. All receptors come from a woman aged 25 to 39 in good health and CMV-seronegative. Each CDR3 is given with its conserved first and last residue. The D gene is left open where the match is weak.

d_call: NA
j_call: TRBJ1-1
v_call: TRBV4-1
cdr3_aa: CATSGDQFPRVNTEAFF

d_call: NA
j_call: TRBJ2-2
v_call: TRBV5-1
cdr3_aa: CASSPWTANTGELFF

d_call: TRBD2
j_call: TRBJ2-7
v_call: TRBV10-2
cdr3_aa: CASSAIYLAGGSGAYEQYF

d_call: NA
j_call: TRBJ1-2
v_call: TRBV6-1
cdr3_aa: CASSEAGANGYTF

d_call: NA
j_call: TRBJ1-1
v_call: TRBV6-5
cdr3_aa: CASGSGVMNTEAFF

d_call: NA
j_call: TRBJ2-1
v_call: TRBV29-1
cdr3_aa: CSVERQGGQFF

d_call: TRBD1
j_call: TRBJ2-7
v_call: TRBV5-1
cdr3_aa: CASSLGTADSYEQYF

d_call: NA
j_call: TRBJ1-5
v_call: TRBV7-8
cdr3_aa: CASSLTAGSAQHF

d_call: NA
j_call: TRBJ2-5
v_call: TRBV28
cdr3_aa: CASSSVAGRAGTQYF

d_call: TRBD2
j_call: TRBJ2-7
v_call: TRBV28
cdr3_aa: CAARPGLAAYEQYF

d_call: NA
j_call: TRBJ1-2
v_call: TRBV28
cdr3_aa: CATYLNYGYTF

d_call: NA
j_call: TRBJ2-1
v_call: TRBV10-3
cdr3_aa: CAISESASRTHNEQFF

d_call: NA
j_call: TRBJ2-7
v_call: TRBV7-2
cdr3_aa: CASSPTLAVGHEQYF

d_call: TRBD1
j_call: TRBJ1-2
v_call: TRBV5-1
cdr3_aa: CASRTQQGAGGYTF

d_call: NA
j_call: TRBJ2-4
v_call: TRBV18
cdr3_aa: CASSPLRVGTKNIQYF

d_call: TRBD2
j_call: TRBJ2-1
v_call: TRBV19
cdr3_aa: CASSRGSGSGSYNEQFF

d_call: TRBD2
j_call: TRBJ2-3
v_call: TRBV28
cdr3_aa: CASRLWGGGTMDTQYF

d_call: TRBD2
j_call: TRBJ2-7
v_call: TRBV11-2
cdr3_aa: CASSLDLSGRAGEQYF

d_call: NA
j_call: TRBJ2-2
v_call: TRBV27
cdr3_aa: CASSPVRGGTGELFF

d_call: TRBD1
j_call: TRBJ2-7
v_call: TRBV5-1
cdr3_aa: CASRYDRGSYEQYF

d_call: NA
j_call: TRBJ2-7
v_call: TRBV5-1
cdr3_aa: CASSFSGEQYF

d_call: TRBD2
j_call: TRBJ2-7
v_call: TRBV28
cdr3_aa: CASSLAGVYQQYF